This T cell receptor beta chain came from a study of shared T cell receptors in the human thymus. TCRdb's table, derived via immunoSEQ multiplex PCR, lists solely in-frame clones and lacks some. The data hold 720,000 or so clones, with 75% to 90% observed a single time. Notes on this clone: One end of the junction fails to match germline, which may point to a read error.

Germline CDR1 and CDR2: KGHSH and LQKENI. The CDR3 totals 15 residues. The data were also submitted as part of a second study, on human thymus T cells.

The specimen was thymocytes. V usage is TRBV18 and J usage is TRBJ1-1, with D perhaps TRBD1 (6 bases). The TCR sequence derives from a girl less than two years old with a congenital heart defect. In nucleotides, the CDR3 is TGTGCCAGCTCACCACCTAAGGGGGTGAGGCTCGGCTTGAGCTTT. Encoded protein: CASSPPKGVRLGLSF.